These 14 T cell receptor beta chains were sequenced from one sample in a study of yellow fever vaccine responses in identical twins. Each CDR3 protein gets one entry after TCRdb re-called the RT-PCR reads with MiXCR. The repertoire has about 1,100 distinct CDR3 sequences, around three quarters of them found once; the top ten carry approximately 27%. This material consisted of T cells from blood (PBMCs), unsorted or a sorted subset (not recorded which), taken before or after yellow fever vaccination (not recorded which). All receptors come from a female donor who received the yellow fever vaccine.

V and J are TRBV10-3 and TRBJ1-1; D ambiguous. The germline gives CDR1 ENHRY, CDR2 SYGVKD. Trimming pared 10 bases from V and 4 bases from J, leaving 16 bases between. The CDR3 is 13 residues long. The CDR3 DNA reads as TGTGCCACCCTAGACGCCACCAGCACTGAAGCTTTCTTT. The encoded protein is CATLDATSTEAFF.

This clonotype was counted a single time. V usage is TRBV5-1 and J usage is TRBJ2-1; TRBD2 aligns across 9 bases. The junction had 13 bases not matched to a gene; V was cut back by 0 bases and J by 9 bases. The germline gives CDR1 SGHRS, CDR2 YFSETQ. This CDR3 spans 17 amino acids. The CDR3 protein is CASSLGSGLAGRGEQFF. CDR3 bases: TGCGCCAGCAGCTTGGGTTCCGGGCTAGCGGGAAGGGGTGAGCAGTTCTTC.

This clonotype was recorded a few times. The rearrangement uses TRBV30 and TRBJ1-1; D remains ambiguous. The ends were cut back, 1 base at V and 4 bases at J, with 4 bases in the middle. The germline V gene has CDR1 GTSNPN and CDR2 SVGIG (reference sequence). The CDR3 length is 11 residues. The CDR3 region is CAWSGRTEAFF. The CDR3 nucleotides read TGTGCCTGGAGTGGCCGCACTGAAGCTTTCTTT.

The chain carries TRBV28 and TRBJ2-1; D remains ambiguous. The CDR3 consists of 11 residues. From germline, CDR1 is MDHEN and CDR2 SYDVKM. The V and J ends lost 3 bases and 8 bases respectively, with 5 bases between them. As DNA, the CDR3 is TGTGCCAGCAGTTTTGGGTATGAGCAGTTCTTC. This codes for CASSFGYEQFF.

The CDR3 region is CAIRTGGSYGYTF. The CDR3 coding sequence is TGTGCCATCAGGACAGGGGGCTCCTATGGCTACACCTTC. The V gene is TRBV10-3, the J gene TRBJ1-2; the match to TRBD1 covers 10 bases. Germline V gives CDR1 ENHRY, CDR2 SYGVKD. The CDR3 consists of 13 residues. Trimming removed 6 bases from V and 4 bases from J; junction bases left unmatched: 2.

The sample holds one count of this clonotype. This chain links TRBV4-2 with TRBJ2-7; a weak D match, TRBD2 (6 bases). V dropped 4 bases and J dropped 5 bases, with 9 bases sitting between them. The CDR3 consists of 12 residues. In germline, CDR1 is LGHNA, CDR2 YNFKEQ. CDR3 bases: TGTGCCAGCAGCCCGGGACTCCACGAGCAGTACTTC. Its translation: CASSPGLHEQYF.

This sequence joins TRBV12-3 or TRBV12-4 and TRBJ1-5; unclear D gene. The CDR3 contains 15 residues. V gave up 6 bases and J gave up 6 bases, with 18 bases separating them. The CDR3 sequence: CASSRFEGSGQPQHF. In nucleotides, the CDR3 is TGTGCCAGCAGCCGTTTCGAGGGCTCTGGTCAGCCCCAGCATTTT.

This clonotype was found a few times. The gene calls are TRBV6-6 and TRBJ1-5, with D possibly TRBD1 on 6 matching bases. The CDR3 has 15 residues. Trimming cost V 4 bases and J 4 bases, with 14 bases left between them. The germline gives CDR1 MNHNY, CDR2 SVGAGI (reference sequence). For the CDR3, the DNA is TGTGCCAGCAGTTCAACAGGGAGCGGGAATCAGCCCCAGCATTTT. Translation gives CASSSTGSGNQPQHF.

This clonotype has a handful of counts. This chain connects TRBV12-3 or TRBV12-4 to TRBJ1-2; D uncertain. Trimming removed 1 base from V and 9 bases from J, with 6 bases in between. The CDR3 has 11 amino acids. This chain's CDR3 is CASSLGDRYTF. As DNA, the CDR3 is TGTGCCAGCAGTTTAGGGGATCGCTACACCTTC.

The chain uses TRBV7-2 and TRBJ2-3; D remains unclear. The CDR3 runs to 15 residues. V was pared by 0 bases and J by 0 bases, with 7 bases between. Germline CDR1 SGHTA, CDR2 FQGNSA. The CDR3 region is CASSLAGASTDTQYF. CDR3 coding DNA: TGTGCCAGCAGCTTAGCGGGCGCTAGCACAGATACGCAGTATTTT.

This chain uses TRBV7-1 with TRBJ2-1; D remains ambiguous. TRBV7-1 is an open reading frame, and its role is uncertain. V lost 3 bases and J lost 0, with 9 bases in between. This CDR3 spans 15 amino acids. The CDR3 nucleotides read TGTGCCAGCAGCTCGGCGTCGAGCTCCTACAATGAGCAGTTCTTC. Translated, it gives CASSSASSSYNEQFF.

This chain joins TRBV11-3 and TRBJ2-1, with TRBD2 identical over 9 bases. CDR1 is SGHNT and CDR2 is YENEEA in the germline V gene. V trimming: 4 bases; J trimming: 4 bases; junction bases outside the gene matches: 5. The CDR3 is 15 residues long. The CDR3 protein is CASSSRLAEYNEQFF. In DNA form, the CDR3 reads TGTGCCAGCAGCTCCCGACTAGCGGAATACAATGAGCAGTTCTTC.

The rearrangement links TRBV6-1 to TRBJ1-5; D remains unclear. CDR1 and CDR2 (germline): MNHNS, SASEGT. The CDR3 spans 15 residues. The ends were cut back, 6 bases at V and 0 bases at J, with 12 bases in the middle. CDR3 loop: CASRGQAVSNQPQHF. In DNA form, the CDR3 reads TGTGCCAGCAGGGGCCAAGCAGTTAGCAATCAGCCCCAGCATTTT.

The rearrangement links TRBV11-1 to TRBJ2-2; 8 bases are a match to TRBD2. The junction had 3 bases not matched to a gene; V was cut back by 3 bases and J by 0 bases. The CDR3 contains 16 residues. CDR1 SGHAT and CDR2 FQDESV come from the germline V gene (reference sequence). DNA for the CDR3: TGTGCCAGCAGCTTCAGCGGGAGAACGAACACCGGGGAGCTGTTTTTT. Its protein is CASSFSGRTNTGELFF. Full variable domain (outside the CDR3, taken from reference TRBV11-1 and TRBJ2-2): EAEVAQSPRYKITEKSQAVAFWCDPISGHATLYWYRQILGQGPELLVQFQDESVVDDSQLPKDRFSAERLKGVDSTLKIQPAELGDSAMYLCASSFSGRTNTGELFFGEGSRLTVL.